The present TCR beta chain was sequenced within a study of blood T cells in healthy people across ages. The study, taken as a whole, reports: Investigators viewed diversity estimates from one million T cells as underestimates, the study reported.

In terms of origin and age, donors were healthy Caucasian individuals from Russia aged roughly 6 to 95. Together with a sample-barcoded 5' primer, a J-beta primer mix was included in a second PCR lasting about 6 to 11 cycles. TCRdb analysed the 5' RACE reads with MiXCR anew, one entry per CDR3 protein. The table has over a million distinct CDR3 sequences, around 59% seen once. For this clonotype: Its target is not known.

The TCR comes from a man in his late teens or twenties in good health. The specimen sequenced was blood.

The CDR3 here is CASSFSRDTEAFF. The CDR3 DNA follows: TGTGCCAGTTCCTTTAGCAGGGACACTGAAGCTTTCTTT. The gene calls are TRBV6-5 and TRBJ1-1; a weak D match, TRBD1 (5 bases). Germline lookup yields CDR1 MNHEY and CDR2 SVGAGI. The V and J ends lost 9 bases and 3 bases respectively, with 14 bases between them. CDR3 length: 13 residues.